This TCR beta chain was found in a study of shared clonotypes between healthy human individuals. Trimming removed 6 bases at V and 4 bases at J, with 19 bases between. This CDR3 region has 16 residues. Per germline, CDR1 SEHNR and CDR2 FQNEAQ (reference sequence). Spread over ten immunoSEQ deep assay plates, unsorted PBMC DNA underwent sequencing. TCRdb's copy holds only in-frame clones and misses some; the assay was immunoSEQ multiplex PCR. The sample has some 480,000 clones, roughly 85% seen once. Study-wide results and limits: With few donors, the genetic and exposure-history diversity represented was limited.

The donors, healthy adults who were HIV-negative, had experienced no recent acute infections or vaccinations. Comments on this clone: Its cognate antigen is unknown.

Sequenced: PBMCs. The chain recombines TRBV7-9 with TRBJ2-1, with D possibly TRBD2 on 6 matching bases. This TCR derives from a woman in her thirties or forties in good health. Some clones in this sample may be carry-over from other donors' samples. The CDR3: CASRGLGGERYNEQFF. In DNA form, the CDR3 reads TGTGCCAGCAGGGGCCTTGGAGGGGAGAGGTACAATGAGCAGTTCTTC.